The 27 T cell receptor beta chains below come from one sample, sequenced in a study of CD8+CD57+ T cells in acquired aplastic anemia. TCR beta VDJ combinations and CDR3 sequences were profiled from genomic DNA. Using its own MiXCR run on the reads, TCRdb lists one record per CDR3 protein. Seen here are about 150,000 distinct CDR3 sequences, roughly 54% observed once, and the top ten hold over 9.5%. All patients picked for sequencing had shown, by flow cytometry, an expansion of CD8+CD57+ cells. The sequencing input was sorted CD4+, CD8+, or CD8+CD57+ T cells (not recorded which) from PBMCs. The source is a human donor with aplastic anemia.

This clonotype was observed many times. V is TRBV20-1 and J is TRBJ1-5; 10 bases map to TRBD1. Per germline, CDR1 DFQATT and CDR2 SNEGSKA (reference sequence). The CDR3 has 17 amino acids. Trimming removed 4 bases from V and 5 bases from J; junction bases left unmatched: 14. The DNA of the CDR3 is TGCAGTGCTACCGGGACAGGGGTCGGTCGGGGTTATCAGCCCCAGCATTTT. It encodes CSATGTGVGRGYQPQHF.

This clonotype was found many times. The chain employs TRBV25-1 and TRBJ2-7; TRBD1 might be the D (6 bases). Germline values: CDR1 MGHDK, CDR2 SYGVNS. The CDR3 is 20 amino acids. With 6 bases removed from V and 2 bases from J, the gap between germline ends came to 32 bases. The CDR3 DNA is TGTGCCAGCAGAAATCCTAAGGTTACAAATCTCGGACAGAATACCTACGAGCAGTACTTC. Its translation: CASRNPKVTNLGQNTYEQYF.

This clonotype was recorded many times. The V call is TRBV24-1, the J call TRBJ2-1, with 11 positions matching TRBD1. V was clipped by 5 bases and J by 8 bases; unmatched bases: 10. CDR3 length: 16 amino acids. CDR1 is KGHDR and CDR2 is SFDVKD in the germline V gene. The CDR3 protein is CATSVGVDRGRDEQFF. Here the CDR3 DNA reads TGTGCCACCAGTGTGGGAGTGGACAGGGGGCGGGATGAGCAGTTCTTC.

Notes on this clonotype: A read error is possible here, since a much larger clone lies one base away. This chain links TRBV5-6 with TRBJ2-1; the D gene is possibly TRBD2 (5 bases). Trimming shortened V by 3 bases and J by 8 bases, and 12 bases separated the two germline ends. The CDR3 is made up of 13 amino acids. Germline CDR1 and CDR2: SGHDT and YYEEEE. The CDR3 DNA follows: TGTGCCAGCAGCTCAGACTCGGAGGATGAGCAGTTCTTC. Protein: CASSSDSEDEQFF.

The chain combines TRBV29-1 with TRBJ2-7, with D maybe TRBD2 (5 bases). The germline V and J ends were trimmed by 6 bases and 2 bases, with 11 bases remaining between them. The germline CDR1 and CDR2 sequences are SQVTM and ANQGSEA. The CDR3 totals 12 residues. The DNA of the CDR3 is TGCAGCGTCTTTGTCGGGACCTACGAGCAGTACTTC. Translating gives CSVFVGTYEQYF.

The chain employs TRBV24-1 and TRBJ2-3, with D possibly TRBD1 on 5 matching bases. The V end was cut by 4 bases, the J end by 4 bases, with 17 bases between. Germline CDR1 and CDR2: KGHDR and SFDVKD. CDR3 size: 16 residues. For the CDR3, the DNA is TGTGCCACCAGTGAACCGACAGCTCCCTCGGCAGATACGCAGTATTTT. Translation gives CATSEPTAPSADTQYF.

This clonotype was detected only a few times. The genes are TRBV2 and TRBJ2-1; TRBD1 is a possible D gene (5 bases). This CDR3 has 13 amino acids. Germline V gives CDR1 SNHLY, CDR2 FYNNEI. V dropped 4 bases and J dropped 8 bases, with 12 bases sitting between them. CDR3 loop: CASSVGLDYEQFF. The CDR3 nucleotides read TGTGCCAGCAGTGTGGGGCTAGATTATGAGCAGTTCTTC.

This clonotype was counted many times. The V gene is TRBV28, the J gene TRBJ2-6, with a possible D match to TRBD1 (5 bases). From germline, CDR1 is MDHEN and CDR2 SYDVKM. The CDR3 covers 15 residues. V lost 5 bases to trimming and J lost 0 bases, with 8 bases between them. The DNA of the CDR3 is TGTGCCAGCAGTGAGACAGACTCTGGGGCCAACGTCCTGACTTTC. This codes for CASSETDSGANVLTF.

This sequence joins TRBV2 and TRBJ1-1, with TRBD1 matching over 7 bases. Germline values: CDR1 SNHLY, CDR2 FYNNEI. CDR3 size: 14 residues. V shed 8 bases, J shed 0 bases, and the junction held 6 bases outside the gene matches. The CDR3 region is CASSTGPMNTEAFF. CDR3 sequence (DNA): TGTGCCAGCTCGACAGGGCCAATGAACACTGAAGCTTTCTTT.

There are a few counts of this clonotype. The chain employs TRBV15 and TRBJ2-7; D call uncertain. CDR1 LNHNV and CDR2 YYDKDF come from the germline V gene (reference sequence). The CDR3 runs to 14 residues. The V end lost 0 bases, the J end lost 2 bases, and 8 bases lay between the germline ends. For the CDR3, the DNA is TGTGCCACCAGCAGAGATACAGTTACCTACGAGCAGTACTTC. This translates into CATSRDTVTYEQYF.

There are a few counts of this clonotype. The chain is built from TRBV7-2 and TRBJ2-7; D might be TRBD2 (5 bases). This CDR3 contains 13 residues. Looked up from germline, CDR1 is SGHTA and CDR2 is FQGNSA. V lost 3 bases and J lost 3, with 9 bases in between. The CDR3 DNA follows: TGTGCCAGCAGCTTCGGGGATTACTACGAGCAGTACTTC. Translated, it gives CASSFGDYYEQYF.

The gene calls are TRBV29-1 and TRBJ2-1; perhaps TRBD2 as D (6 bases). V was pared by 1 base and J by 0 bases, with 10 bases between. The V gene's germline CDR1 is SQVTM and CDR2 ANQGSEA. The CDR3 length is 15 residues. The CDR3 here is CSVEVRGTSYNEQFF. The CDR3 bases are TGCAGCGTTGAAGTTCGGGGGACCTCCTACAATGAGCAGTTCTTC.

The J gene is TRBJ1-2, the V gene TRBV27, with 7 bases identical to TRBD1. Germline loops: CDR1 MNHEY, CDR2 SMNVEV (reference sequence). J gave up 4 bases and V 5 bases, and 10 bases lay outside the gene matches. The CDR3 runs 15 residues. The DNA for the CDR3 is TGTGCCAGCAGTCCCCGGGACAGCCCCGTCTATGGCTACACCTTC. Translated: CASSPRDSPVYGYTF.

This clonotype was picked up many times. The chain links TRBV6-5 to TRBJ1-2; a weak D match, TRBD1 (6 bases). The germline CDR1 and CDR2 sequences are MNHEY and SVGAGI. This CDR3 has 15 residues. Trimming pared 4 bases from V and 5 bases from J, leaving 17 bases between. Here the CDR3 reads CASSSSYREDYGYTF. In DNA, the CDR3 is TGTGCCAGCAGTTCCTCATACAGGGAGGATTATGGCTACACCTTC.

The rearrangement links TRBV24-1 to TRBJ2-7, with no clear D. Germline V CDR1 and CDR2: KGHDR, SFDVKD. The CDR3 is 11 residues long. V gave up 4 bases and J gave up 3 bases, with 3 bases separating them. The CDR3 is CATSDRYEQYF. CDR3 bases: TGTGCCACCAGTGACCGCTACGAGCAGTACTTC.

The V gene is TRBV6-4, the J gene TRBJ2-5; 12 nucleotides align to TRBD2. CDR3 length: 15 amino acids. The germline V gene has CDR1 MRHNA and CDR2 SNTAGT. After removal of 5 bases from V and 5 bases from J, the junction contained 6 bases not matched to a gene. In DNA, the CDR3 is TGTGCCAGCAGTCGACTAGCGGGGGCGAGGGAGACCCAGTACTTC. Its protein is CASSRLAGARETQYF.

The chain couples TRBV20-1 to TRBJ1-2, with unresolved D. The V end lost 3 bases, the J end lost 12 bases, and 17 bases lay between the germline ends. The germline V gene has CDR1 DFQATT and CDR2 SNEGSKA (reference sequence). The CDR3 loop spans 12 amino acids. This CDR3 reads CSARGAFSGNTF. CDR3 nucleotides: TGCAGTGCTAGGGGCGCATTCTCTGGAAACACCTTC.

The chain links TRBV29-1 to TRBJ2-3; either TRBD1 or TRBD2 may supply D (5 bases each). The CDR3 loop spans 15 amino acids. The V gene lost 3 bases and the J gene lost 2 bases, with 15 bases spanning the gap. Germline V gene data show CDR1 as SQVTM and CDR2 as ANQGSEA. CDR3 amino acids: CSVEGVETDTDTQYF. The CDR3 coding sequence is TGCAGCGTTGAGGGGGTGGAGACAGACACAGATACGCAGTATTTT.

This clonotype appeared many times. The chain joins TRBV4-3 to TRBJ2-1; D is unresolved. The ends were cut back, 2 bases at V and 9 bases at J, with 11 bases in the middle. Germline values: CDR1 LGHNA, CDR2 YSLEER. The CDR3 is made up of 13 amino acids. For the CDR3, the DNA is TGCGCCAGCAGCCAATTTCGCGTTGCTGAGCAGTTCTTC. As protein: CASSQFRVAEQFF.

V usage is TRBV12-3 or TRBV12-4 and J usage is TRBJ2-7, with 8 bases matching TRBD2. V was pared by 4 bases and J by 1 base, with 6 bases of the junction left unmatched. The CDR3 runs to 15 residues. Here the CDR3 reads CASSSTGGASYEQYF. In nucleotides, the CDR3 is TGTGCCAGCAGTTCGACGGGGGGGGCTTCCTACGAGCAGTACTTC.

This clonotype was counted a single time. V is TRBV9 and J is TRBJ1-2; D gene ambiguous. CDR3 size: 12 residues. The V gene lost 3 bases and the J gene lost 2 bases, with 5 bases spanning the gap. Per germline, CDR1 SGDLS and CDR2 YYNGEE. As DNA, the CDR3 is TGTGCCAGCAGCGCGGACAACTATGGCTACACCTTC. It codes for CASSADNYGYTF.

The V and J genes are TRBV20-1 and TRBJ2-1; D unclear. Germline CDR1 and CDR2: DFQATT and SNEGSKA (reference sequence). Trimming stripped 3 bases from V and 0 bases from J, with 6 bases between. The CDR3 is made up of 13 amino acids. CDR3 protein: CSASESSYNEQFF. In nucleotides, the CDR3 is TGCAGTGCTAGCGAAAGCTCCTACAATGAGCAGTTCTTC.

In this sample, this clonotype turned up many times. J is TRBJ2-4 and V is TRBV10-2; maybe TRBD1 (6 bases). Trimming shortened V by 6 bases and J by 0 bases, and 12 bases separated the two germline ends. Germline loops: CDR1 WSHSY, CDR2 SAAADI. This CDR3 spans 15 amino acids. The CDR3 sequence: CASSEGQLAKNIQYF. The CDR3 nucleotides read TGCGCCAGCAGCGAGGGACAACTAGCCAAAAACATTCAGTACTTC.

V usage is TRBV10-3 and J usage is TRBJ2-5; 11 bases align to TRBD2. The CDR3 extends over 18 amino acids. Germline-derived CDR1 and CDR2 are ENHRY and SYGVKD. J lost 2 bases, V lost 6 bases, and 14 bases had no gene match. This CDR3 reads CAISLGLAGGLGQETQYF. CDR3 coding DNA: TGTGCCATCAGCCTAGGGCTAGCGGGGGGACTAGGGCAAGAGACCCAGTACTTC.

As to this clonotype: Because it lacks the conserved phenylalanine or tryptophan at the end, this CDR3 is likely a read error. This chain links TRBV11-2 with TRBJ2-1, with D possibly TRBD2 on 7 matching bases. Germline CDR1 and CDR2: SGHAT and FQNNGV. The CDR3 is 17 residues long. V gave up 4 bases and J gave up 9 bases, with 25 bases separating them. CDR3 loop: CASSSRGGSTKVGEQFL. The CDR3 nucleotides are TGTGCCAGCAGCTCTAGGGGGGGATCAACCAAGGTGGGTGAGCAGTTCCTC.

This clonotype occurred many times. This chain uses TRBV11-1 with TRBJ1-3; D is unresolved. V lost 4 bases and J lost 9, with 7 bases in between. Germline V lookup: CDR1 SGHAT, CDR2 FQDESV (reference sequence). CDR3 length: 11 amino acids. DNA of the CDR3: TGTGCCAGCAGCTACTCAGGCACCATATATTTT. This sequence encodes CASSYSGTIYF.

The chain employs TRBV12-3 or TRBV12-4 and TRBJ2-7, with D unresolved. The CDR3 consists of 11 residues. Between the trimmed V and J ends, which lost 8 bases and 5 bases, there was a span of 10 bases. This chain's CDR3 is CASGGVHEQYF. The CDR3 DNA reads TGTGCCAGCGGTGGGGTGCACGAGCAGTACTTC.